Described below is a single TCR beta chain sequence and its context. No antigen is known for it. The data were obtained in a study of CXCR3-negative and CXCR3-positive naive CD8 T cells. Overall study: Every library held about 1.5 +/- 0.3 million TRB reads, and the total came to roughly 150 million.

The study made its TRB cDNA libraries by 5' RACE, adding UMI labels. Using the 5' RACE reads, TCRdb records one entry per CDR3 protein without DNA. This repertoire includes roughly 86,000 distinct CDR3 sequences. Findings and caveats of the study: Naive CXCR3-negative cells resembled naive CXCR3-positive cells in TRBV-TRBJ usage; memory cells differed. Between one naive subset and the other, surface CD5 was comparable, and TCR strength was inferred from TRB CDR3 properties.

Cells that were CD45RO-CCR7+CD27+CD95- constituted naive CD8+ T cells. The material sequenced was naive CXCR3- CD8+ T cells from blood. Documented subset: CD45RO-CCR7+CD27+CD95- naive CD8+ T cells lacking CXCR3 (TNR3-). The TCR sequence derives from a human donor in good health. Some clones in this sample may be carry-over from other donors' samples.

CDR3 sequence: CSVAVAGGELFF. This chain joins TRBV29-1 and TRBJ2-2; TCRdb picks TRBD2, but there is no DNA to check that call. This CDR3 region has 12 residues. The germline V gene encodes CDR1 SQVTM and CDR2 ANQGSEA.